This note documents a single TCR beta chain sequence. What it binds is not known. TCRdb's copy holds only in-frame clones and misses some; the assay was immunoSEQ multiplex PCR. The table records 25,000 to 35,000 clones, 70% to 90% of them present only once. The sample originates from a study of T cells in localized non-small cell lung cancer. Overall study results and limits: Greater T cell density in blood accompanied longer overall survival. Tumor showed lower T cell clonality than uninvolved adjacent lung, where it was highest.

The germline V gene encodes CDR1 SGDLS and CDR2 YYNGEE. The CDR3 runs 19 residues. Trimming cost V 0 bases and J 2 bases; bases outside gene matches: 13. The sequence came from a woman aged 40 to 75 with stage III lung adenocarcinoma. The chain is built from TRBV9 and TRBJ2-5, with 10 nucleotides matching TRBD1. Specimen: peripheral blood mononuclear cells, collected before any cancer treatment. CDR3 sequence: CASSVASGTGDAGQETQYF. The CDR3 nucleotides read TGTGCCAGCAGCGTAGCATCCGGGACAGGGGACGCGGGGCAAGAGACCCAGTACTTC.